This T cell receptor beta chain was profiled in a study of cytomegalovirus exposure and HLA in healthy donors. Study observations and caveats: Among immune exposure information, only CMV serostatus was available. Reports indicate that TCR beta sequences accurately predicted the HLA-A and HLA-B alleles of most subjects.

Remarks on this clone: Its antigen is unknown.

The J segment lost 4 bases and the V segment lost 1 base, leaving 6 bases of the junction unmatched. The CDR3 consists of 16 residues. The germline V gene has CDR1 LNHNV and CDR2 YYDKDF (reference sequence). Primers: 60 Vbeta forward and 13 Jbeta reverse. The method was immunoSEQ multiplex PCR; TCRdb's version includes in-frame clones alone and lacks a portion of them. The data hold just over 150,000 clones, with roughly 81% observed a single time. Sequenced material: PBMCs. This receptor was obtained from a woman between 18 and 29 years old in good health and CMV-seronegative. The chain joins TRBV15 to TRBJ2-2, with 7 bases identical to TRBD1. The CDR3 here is CATSRVMAGGTGELFF. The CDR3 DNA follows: TGTGCCACCAGCAGAGTAATGGCAGGGGGCACCGGGGAGCTGTTTTTT.